Each of the 22 T cell receptor beta chains below was sequenced from the same sample in a study of CD4 T cells in relation to SARS-CoV-2 and coronaviruses (dated by TCRdb to the early 2020s). CD4+ T cells from unexposed donors were collected before the COVID-19 pandemic (2011-2018). After about 9 days of culture, CD4+ T cells were isolated with the EasySep CD4+ T cell isolation kit. Libraries were made using the immunoSEQ multiplex PCR assay. TCRdb obtained this table from immuneACCESS and retained in-frame rearrangements with V and J assigned. These tables miss some clones; where compared with another copy, unresolved V genes account for less than half of the shortfall, and the remainder is unexplained. Present in this sample are about 26,000 clones, roughly 82% of which were seen just once. The ten largest clones take up about 10% of the sample. These receptors' targets are unknown. Sequenced sample: CD4+ T cells from PBMCs, cultured in vitro. Every receptor here comes from a human donor in good health.

This clone was picked up one time. The chain uses TRBV5-1 and TRBJ2-7; 9 bases fit TRBD2. Germline V gene sequence: CDR1 SGHRS, CDR2 YFSETQ. CDR3 length: 15 residues. With 6 bases clipped from V and 0 bases from J, the junction kept 7 bases outside the gene matches. CDR3 coding DNA: TGCGCCAGCAAAGACGGAGCGGGGGGCTCCTACGAGCAGTACTTC. Its translation: CASKDGAGGSYEQYF.

The J gene is TRBJ2-1, the V gene TRBV5-1; 13 bases match TRBD2. The CDR3 loop spans 20 amino acids. CDR1 and CDR2 from the germline V gene are SGHRS and YFSETQ. Trimming at V came to 4 bases and at J to 2 bases, leaving 15 bases not matched to a gene. CDR3 sequence: CASSKRTGTSGDLTYNEQFF. CDR3 nucleotides: TGCGCCAGCAGCAAACGAACCGGGACTAGCGGGGATCTCACCTACAATGAGCAGTTCTTC.

The rearrangement uses TRBV4-3 and TRBJ1-4; 7 bases fit TRBD1. V lost 1 base, J lost 11 bases, and 13 bases stayed unmatched. CDR3 length equals 16 residues. Germline V gives CDR1 LGHNA, CDR2 YSLEER. The CDR3 DNA sequence: TGCGCCAGCAGCCAAGCCGAGGGGGCTCTTCATGGGAAACTGTTTTTT. This codes for CASSQAEGALHGKLFF.

The rearrangement joins TRBV5-6 to TRBJ2-2, with no clear D. CDR3 length equals 13 residues. V was clipped by 2 bases and J by 3 bases, with 5 bases between them. Germline assignment: CDR1 SGHDT and CDR2 YYEEEE. The DNA of the CDR3 is TGTGCCAGCAGCTTTTGGGACACCGGGGAGCTGTTTTTT. It encodes CASSFWDTGELFF.

This clone was seen a few times. The chain carries TRBV18 and TRBJ2-1; D gene unclear. Germline loops: CDR1 KGHSH, CDR2 LQKENI. The CDR3 has 15 amino acids. The V end was cut by 1 base, the J end by 6 bases, with 13 bases between. CDR3 loop: CASSPRLDRSNEQFF. The DNA for the CDR3 is TGTGCCAGCTCACCACGTTTGGACCGATCCAATGAGCAGTTCTTC.

This chain uses TRBV19 with TRBJ2-1; possible D gene TRBD2, 5 bases. Germline lookup yields CDR1 LNHDA and CDR2 SQIVND (reference sequence). Trimming took off 5 bases at V and 4 bases at J, with 12 bases between the two ends. The CDR3 sequence is 14 residues long. The CDR3 protein is CASSELSGYNEQFF. The CDR3, as DNA: TGTGCCAGTAGTGAGTTATCGGGGTACAATGAGCAGTTCTTC.

The chain recombines TRBV28 with TRBJ2-7; 7 positions agree with TRBD2. The CDR3 runs to 15 residues. V trimming: 5 bases; J trimming: 1 base; junction bases outside the gene matches: 8. From germline, CDR1 is MDHEN and CDR2 SYDVKM. In DNA form, the CDR3 reads TGTGCCAGCAGTCCCCGGGGTAGCGGGTCCTACGAGCAGTACTTC. It specifies CASSPRGSGSYEQYF.

The chain couples TRBV19 to TRBJ1-3; the D gene is possibly TRBD1 (5 bases). This CDR3 has 15 amino acids. Germline CDR1 reads LNHDA; CDR2 reads SQIVND (reference sequence). V dropped 3 bases and J dropped 4 bases, with 13 bases sitting between them. CDR3 DNA sequence: TGTGCCAGTAGTATGGGGGTACGTTCCGGAAACACCATATATTTT. Translated, it gives CASSMGVRSGNTIYF.

The chain joins TRBV20-1 to TRBJ2-7; 9 bases are a match to TRBD2. V was clipped by 3 bases and J by 7 bases; unmatched bases: 7. The CDR3 runs to 13 residues. CDR1 and CDR2 from the germline V gene are DFQATT and SNEGSKA (reference sequence). CDR3 DNA sequence: TGCAGTGCTAGTGGGCTAGCGGGGATTGAGCAGTACTTC. It is translated as CSASGLAGIEQYF.

The chain uses TRBV19 and TRBJ2-3; 9 nucleotides agree with TRBD2. V dropped 3 bases and J dropped 7; count of bases not matched to a gene: 8. CDR1 and CDR2 (germline): LNHDA, SQIVND (reference sequence). The CDR3 totals 15 residues. CDR3 DNA sequence: TGTGCCAGTAGTATGATACTAGCGGGCGTACATACGCAGTATTTT. Translated, it gives CASSMILAGVHTQYF.

V is TRBV7-3 and J is TRBJ2-7, with D perhaps being TRBD1 or TRBD2 (7 bases each). The CDR3 spans 13 residues. V was clipped by 4 bases and J by 6 bases, with 13 bases between them. Germline assignment: CDR1 SGHTA and CDR2 FQGTGA. The CDR3 sequence: CASSSTGEGEQYF. The CDR3, as DNA: TGTGCCAGCAGCTCAACAGGGGAGGGCGAGCAGTACTTC.

The rearrangement joins TRBV30 to TRBJ2-1; TRBD2 matches at 12 bases. The CDR3 totals 15 residues. CDR1 is GTSNPN, CDR2 SVGIG, per germline (reference sequence). V was clipped by 4 bases and J by 9 bases; unmatched bases: 10. Here the CDR3 reads CAWTHPSGRVGEQFF. The CDR3 nucleotides read TGTGCCTGGACTCACCCTAGCGGGAGGGTTGGTGAGCAGTTCTTC.

V gene TRBV6-5 combines with J gene TRBJ1-2; D ambiguous. The CDR3 loop spans 13 amino acids. V lost 10 bases and J lost 0, with 12 bases in between. Germline V lookup: CDR1 MNHEY, CDR2 SVGAGI. Here the CDR3 reads CATSGVPNYGYTF. CDR3 DNA: TGTGCCACCTCCGGGGTGCCTAACTATGGCTACACCTTC.

A single count supports this clone. This chain links TRBV20-1 with TRBJ1-5, with D possibly being TRBD1 (6 bases). The CDR3 extends over 14 amino acids. Trimming left V 3 bases short and J 4 bases short, with 13 bases between. From germline, CDR1 is DFQATT and CDR2 SNEGSKA (reference sequence). CDR3: CSASGGGRNQPQHF. The CDR3, as DNA: TGCAGTGCTAGTGGAGGGGGTCGGAATCAGCCCCAGCATTTT.

V is TRBV3-1 (or the pseudogene TRBV3-2) and J is TRBJ2-1; D may be TRBD2 (5 bases). This CDR3 spans 14 amino acids. The V gene's germline CDR1 is LGHDT and CDR2 YNNKEL (reference sequence). The V and J ends lost 3 bases and 6 bases respectively, with 12 bases between them. Here the CDR3 DNA reads TGTGCCAGCAGCCACTGGACTGGCCCCAATGAGCAGTTCTTC. Translation gives CASSHWTGPNEQFF.

This clone was recorded a few times. Other DNA sequences in this sample translate to the same CDR3. The V and J genes are TRBV6-5 and TRBJ1-5; D unclear. This CDR3 comprises 13 residues. Germline values: CDR1 MNHEY, CDR2 SVGAGI. V lost 2 bases, J lost 1 base, and 3 bases lay in between. The DNA of the CDR3 is TGTGCCAGCAGTTACGACAGCAATCAGCCCCAGCATTTT. Its protein product is CASSYDSNQPQHF.

This sequence joins TRBV27 and TRBJ1-2, with 7 bases matching TRBD1. Germline lookup yields CDR1 MNHEY and CDR2 SMNVEV (reference sequence). V was pared by 2 bases and J by 6 bases, with 6 bases of the junction left unmatched. This CDR3 has 14 residues. DNA of the CDR3: TGTGCCAGCAGTTTAGCAGGGGGAGGTAATGGCTACACCTTC. This gives the protein CASSLAGGGNGYTF.

The chain couples TRBV19 to TRBJ2-7, with 8 bases lining up with TRBD2. Unmatched junction bases numbered 10, after V lost 6 bases and J lost 0 bases. Germline CDR1 is LNHDA and CDR2 is SQIVND (reference sequence). The CDR3 totals 16 residues. The CDR3 reads CASSIEVSGTSYEQYF. The CDR3 DNA reads TGTGCCAGTAGCATCGAGGTTAGCGGGACCTCCTACGAGCAGTACTTC.

The rearrangement uses TRBV9 and TRBJ2-1; 7 nucleotides line up with TRBD2. Germline values: CDR1 SGDLS, CDR2 YYNGEE. V gave up 2 bases and J gave up 4 bases; unmatched junction bases: 3. The CDR3 length is 14 residues. The CDR3 protein is CASSVGGGYNEQFF. CDR3 nucleotides: TGTGCCAGCAGCGTCGGCGGGGGTTACAATGAGCAGTTCTTC.

The chain has TRBV7-2 and TRBJ2-7; D tentatively fits TRBD1 or TRBD2 (6 bases each). Germline assignment: CDR1 SGHTA and CDR2 FQGNSA. The length of the CDR3 is 15 residues. Trimming cost V 1 base and J 0 bases, with 10 bases left between them. CDR3 bases: TGTGCCAGCAGCTTAGGAGGGGGGAGCTCCTACGAGCAGTACTTC. This codes for CASSLGGGSSYEQYF.

This chain joins TRBV16 and TRBJ1-5; maybe TRBD1 (6 bases). V dropped 0 bases and J dropped 1 base, with 7 bases sitting between them. The length of the CDR3 is 15 residues. Looked up from germline, CDR1 is KGHSY and CDR2 is FQNENV. The CDR3 spells CASSQSGQSNQPQHF. CDR3 nucleotides: TGTGCCAGCAGCCAATCGGGACAAAGCAATCAGCCCCAGCATTTT.

This chain joins TRBV3-1 (or the pseudogene TRBV3-2) and TRBJ2-7; 7 nucleotides align to TRBD2. Per germline, CDR1 LGHDT and CDR2 YNNKEL (reference sequence). The CDR3 loop spans 18 amino acids. J gave up 3 bases and V 4 bases, and 18 bases lay outside the gene matches. CDR3 sequence: CASSPGVWEGLGSYEQYF. In nucleotides, the CDR3 is TGTGCCAGCAGCCCCGGAGTGTGGGAGGGCCTGGGGAGCTACGAGCAGTACTTC.